Listed below are T cell receptor beta chains from one sample, sequenced in a study of blood T cell repertoires in COVID-19. Assay: immunoSEQ multiplex PCR; the TCRdb copy retains only in-frame clones and omits some. The data show roughly 74,000 clones, roughly 88% seen once. Sample: peripheral blood. The receptors derive from a woman aged 80 or over with active or convalescent COVID-19. Both conserved end residues are part of each CDR3. The order of the fields is clone size, V gene, D gene, J gene, CDR3 protein, CDR3 DNA. D genes are given only for firm matches. Not every row has a clone size; where given, it reads once, few, many or a size class.

size: NA; V: TRBV12-5; D: NA; J: TRBJ1-4; CDR3: CASGLAGRPRNEVKLFF; DNA: TGTGCTAGTGGTTTAGCAGGGAGGCCCCGTAATGAAGTAAAACTGTTTTTT
size: NA; V: TRBV12-3/TRBV12-4; D: TRBD1; J: TRBJ1-1; CDR3: CASRRQGVTEAFF; DNA: TGTGCCAGCAGACGCCAGGGGGTCACTGAAGCTTTCTTT
size: NA; V: TRBV18; D: TRBD2; J: TRBJ2-7; CDR3: CASSPGLAAYEQYF; DNA: TGTGCCAGCTCACCCGGACTAGCGGCCTACGAGCAGTACTTC
size: once; V: TRBV5-6; D: NA; J: TRBJ2-1; CDR3: CASSLDRSSYNEQFF; DNA: TGTGCCAGCAGCTTAGACAGGAGCTCCTACAATGAGCAGTTCTTC
size: NA; V: TRBV6-6; D: TRBD1; J: TRBJ2-3; CDR3: CASSYSTGAGTDTQYF; DNA: TGTGCCAGCAGTTACTCGACAGGGGCTGGCACAGATACGCAGTATTTT
size: NA; V: TRBV5-1; D: TRBD1; J: TRBJ2-7; CDR3: CASSGTGGYYEQYF; DNA: TGCGCCAGCTCCGGGACAGGGGGTTACTACGAGCAGTACTTC
size: NA; V: TRBV19; D: TRBD1; J: TRBJ1-4; CDR3: CASGVSGTGAEKLFF; DNA: TGTGCCAGTGGGGTTTCCGGGACAGGTGCCGAAAAACTGTTTTTT
size: NA; V: TRBV6-2/TRBV6-3; D: NA; J: TRBJ1-2; CDR3: CASSLGPPDYGYTF; DNA: TGTGCCAGCAGTTTGGGGCCGCCCGACTATGGCTACACCTTC
size: NA; V: TRBV2; D: NA; J: TRBJ1-5; CDR3: CASSDRVGGQPQHF; DNA: TGTGCCAGCAGTGACAGGGTGGGAGGTCAGCCCCAGCATTTT
size: NA; V: TRBV9; D: TRBD2; J: TRBJ2-3; CDR3: CASSLSGSGADTQYF; DNA: TGTGCCAGCAGTCTTAGCGGGAGTGGCGCAGATACGCAGTATTTT
size: NA; V: TRBV5-1; D: NA; J: TRBJ1-1; CDR3: CASSLVRATDTEAFF; DNA: TGCGCCAGCAGCTTGGTGCGGGCCACTGACACTGAAGCTTTCTTT
size: NA; V: TRBV12-5; D: NA; J: TRBJ1-1; CDR3: CASGLVTGASLGTEAFF; DNA: TGTGCTAGTGGTTTGGTAACTGGGGCCTCATTGGGAACTGAAGCTTTCTTT
size: NA; V: TRBV5-8; D: NA; J: TRBJ2-5; CDR3: CASSLLQGGVETQYF; DNA: TGTGCCAGCAGTCTTCTACAGGGTGGGGTGGAGACCCAGTACTTC
size: NA; V: TRBV5-1; D: TRBD1; J: TRBJ1-2; CDR3: CASSLYRGPDYGYTF; DNA: TGCGCCAGCAGCTTGTACAGGGGGCCCGACTATGGCTACACCTTC
size: NA; V: TRBV7-8; D: TRBD1; J: TRBJ1-5; CDR3: CASSIRDRVGGNQPQHF; DNA: TGTGCCAGCAGCATCCGGGACAGGGTCGGTGGCAATCAGCCCCAGCATTTT
size: NA; V: TRBV16; D: TRBD1; J: TRBJ1-2; CDR3: CASSQGTGLNYGYTF; DNA: TGTGCCAGCAGCCAAGGGACAGGTCTGAACTATGGCTACACCTTC
size: NA; V: TRBV11-2; D: TRBD1; J: TRBJ1-3; CDR3: CASSSSDRGIGNTIYF; DNA: TGTGCCAGCAGCTCCTCGGACAGGGGGATCGGAAACACCATATATTTT
size: once; V: TRBV12-5; D: TRBD1; J: TRBJ2-3; CDR3: CASGLVTGGPSTDTQYF; DNA: TGTGCTAGTGGTTTGGTAACAGGGGGCCCTAGCACAGATACGCAGTATTTT
size: few; V: TRBV24-1; D: NA; J: TRBJ2-5; CDR3: CATSRGGQETQYF; DNA: TGTGCCACCAGTCGGGGAGGCCAAGAGACCCAGTACTTC
size: NA; V: TRBV27; D: NA; J: TRBJ2-5; CDR3: CASSAAGQETQYF; DNA: TGTGCCAGCAGTGCGGCGGGCCAAGAGACCCAGTACTTC
size: NA; V: TRBV5-1; D: TRBD1; J: TRBJ1-5; CDR3: CASRPGTGGYSNQPQHF; DNA: TGCGCCAGCAGACCCGGGACAGGGGGATATAGCAATCAGCCCCAGCATTTT
size: NA; V: TRBV5-8; D: TRBD1; J: TRBJ1-1; CDR3: CASSLKGADTEAFF; DNA: TGTGCCAGCAGCTTGAAGGGGGCAGACACTGAAGCTTTCTTT
size: few; V: TRBV10-3; D: NA; J: TRBJ1-2; CDR3: CAIRGPRTMGYTF; DNA: TGTGCCATCAGGGGGCCCCGCACTATGGGGTACACCTTC
size: few; V: TRBV5-4; D: TRBD1; J: TRBJ1-4; CDR3: CASSSGGTNEKLFF; DNA: TGTGCCAGCAGCTCAGGGGGAACTAATGAAAAACTGTTTTTT
size: NA; V: TRBV11-3; D: NA; J: TRBJ2-3; CDR3: CASSQRRDTQYF; DNA: TGTGCCAGCAGCCAGCGGCGAGATACGCAGTATTTT
size: NA; V: TRBV30; D: NA; J: TRBJ1-1; CDR3: CAWSMEYNTEAFF; DNA: TGTGCCTGGAGTATGGAGTACAACACTGAAGCTTTCTTT
size: NA; V: TRBV18; D: NA; J: TRBJ2-7; CDR3: CASSPTGFYEQYF; DNA: TGTGCCAGCTCACCTACAGGGTTCTACGAGCAGTACTTC
size: NA; V: TRBV19; D: TRBD1; J: TRBJ2-1; CDR3: CASSIPGGSYNEQFF; DNA: TGTGCCAGTAGTATTCCAGGGGGCTCCTACAATGAGCAGTTCTTC
size: few; V: TRBV6-1; D: TRBD2; J: TRBJ2-7; CDR3: CASSEGGRSYEQYF; DNA: TGTGCCAGCAGTGAAGGCGGGAGGTCATACGAGCAGTACTTC
size: NA; V: TRBV19; D: TRBD2; J: TRBJ2-3; CDR3: CASIDWGGSDTQYF; DNA: TGTGCCAGTATCGACTGGGGGGGATCAGATACGCAGTATTTT
size: NA; V: TRBV11-3; D: NA; J: TRBJ2-5; CDR3: CASNRHVQETQYF; DNA: TGTGCCAGCAACCGACATGTCCAAGAGACCCAGTACTTC
size: NA; V: TRBV19; D: TRBD2; J: TRBJ2-1; CDR3: CASSGTSGSISYNEQFF; DNA: TGTGCCAGTTCCGGGACTAGCGGGAGTATCTCCTACAATGAGCAGTTCTTC
size: NA; V: TRBV27; D: NA; J: TRBJ1-6; CDR3: CASRRGRGNSPLHF; DNA: TGTGCCAGCAGGCGGGGGCGGGGTAATTCACCCCTCCACTTT
size: NA; V: TRBV5-1; D: NA; J: TRBJ2-2; CDR3: CASTQLGNTGELFF; DNA: TGCGCCAGCACACAGTTGGGGAACACCGGGGAGCTGTTTTTT
size: NA; V: TRBV6-6; D: NA; J: TRBJ1-4; CDR3: CASSLPGFQPTGSEKLFF; DNA: TGTGCCAGCAGTCTTCCGGGATTCCAACCAACGGGTAGTGAAAAACTGTTTTTT
size: NA; V: TRBV11-3; D: NA; J: TRBJ2-7; CDR3: CASSRQRSSYEQYF; DNA: TGTGCCAGCAGCCGACAGCGAAGCTCCTACGAGCAGTACTTC
size: NA; V: TRBV11-2; D: TRBD1; J: TRBJ1-2; CDR3: CASSSDRGSGYTF; DNA: TGTGCCAGCAGCTCCGACAGGGGAAGTGGCTACACCTTC
size: once; V: TRBV18; D: TRBD2; J: TRBJ2-5; CDR3: CASSQGLAGGEETQYF; DNA: TGTGCCAGCTCACAGGGACTAGCGGGGGGCGAAGAGACCCAGTACTTC
size: NA; V: TRBV19; D: TRBD1; J: TRBJ2-1; CDR3: CASSIVGQGASQFF; DNA: TGTGCCAGTAGTATAGTGGGACAGGGGGCGTCCCAGTTCTTC
size: NA; V: TRBV24-1; D: NA; J: TRBJ2-3; CDR3: CATSVPSTDTQYF; DNA: TGTGCCACCAGTGTTCCTAGCACAGATACGCAGTATTTT
size: NA; V: TRBV18; D: NA; J: TRBJ2-1; CDR3: CASHGGSSYNEQFF; DNA: TGTGCCAGCCACGGTGGGAGCTCCTACAATGAGCAGTTCTTC
size: NA; V: TRBV5-1; D: TRBD1; J: TRBJ1-1; CDR3: CASSASQGAFTEAFF; DNA: TGCGCCAGCAGCGCCTCACAGGGGGCTTTCACTGAAGCTTTCTTT
size: NA; V: TRBV7-2; D: NA; J: TRBJ1-3; CDR3: CASSLVRIHSGNTIYF; DNA: TGTGCCAGCAGCTTAGTCAGGATACACTCTGGAAACACCATATATTTT
size: NA; V: TRBV27; D: NA; J: TRBJ2-1; CDR3: CASSFSLPSEQFF; DNA: TGTGCCAGCAGTTTTTCGCTCCCCAGTGAGCAGTTCTTC
size: NA; V: TRBV6-1; D: NA; J: TRBJ1-6; CDR3: CASCEGRWQGNRVSNSPLHF; DNA: TGTGCCAGCTGTGAGGGCCGGTGGCAGGGCAACCGTGTATCTAATTCACCCCTCCACTTT
size: once; V: TRBV5-1; D: TRBD2; J: TRBJ2-3; CDR3: CASSFGLAGGPSGDTQYF; DNA: TGCGCCAGCAGCTTCGGACTAGCGGGGGGCCCATCTGGAGATACGCAGTATTTT
size: NA; V: TRBV19; D: TRBD1; J: TRBJ1-6; CDR3: CASTADRANNSPLHF; DNA: TGTGCCAGTACCGCCGACAGGGCCAATAATTCACCCCTCCACTTT
size: NA; V: TRBV5-4; D: TRBD2; J: TRBJ2-1; CDR3: CASSQLAGGDNEQFF; DNA: TGTGCCAGCAGCCAACTAGCGGGGGGGGACAATGAGCAGTTCTTC
size: once; V: TRBV10-1; D: NA; J: TRBJ1-3; CDR3: CASSRGLTGNTIYF; DNA: TGCGCCAGCAGCCGAGGACTAACTGGAAACACCATATATTTT
size: NA; V: TRBV5-5; D: NA; J: TRBJ1-2; CDR3: CASSFGTPENYGYTF; DNA: TGTGCCAGCAGCTTCGGGACACCCGAAAACTATGGCTACACCTTC